The 28 T cell receptor beta chains in this list originate from one sample, sequenced in a study of cytomegalovirus exposure and HLA in healthy donors. With 60 Vbeta and 13 Jbeta primers, the PCR was carried out. Profiled with immunoSEQ multiplex PCR; TCRdb holds only in-frame clones, not every one. The sample has about 100,000 clones; just under 80% are singletons. The sample taken for sequencing was PBMCs. Receptors were obtained from a man aged 25 to 40 in good health and CMV-seronegative.

This rearrangement joins TRBV10-3 to TRBJ1-1; D may be TRBD1 (6 bases). The CDR3 is made up of 13 amino acids. The germline gives CDR1 ENHRY, CDR2 SYGVKD. V lost 6 bases and J lost 0, with 8 bases in between. The CDR3 bases are TGTGCCATCAGGGACAGCCTGAACACTGAAGCTTTCTTT. Translating it yields CAIRDSLNTEAFF.

The chain carries TRBV18 and TRBJ1-1; D might be TRBD1 (5 bases). Germline V gene data show CDR1 as KGHSH and CDR2 as LQKENI. With 3 bases removed from V and 4 bases from J, the gap between germline ends came to 12 bases. This CDR3 is 14 amino acids long. The CDR3 here is CASSPVRGITEAFF. DNA for the CDR3: TGTGCCAGCTCACCGGTCCGGGGGATCACTGAAGCTTTCTTT.

The gene calls are TRBV18 and TRBJ2-7, with D maybe TRBD2 (5 bases). CDR3 length: 13 amino acids. Germline V gene lookup returns CDR1 KGHSH and CDR2 LQKENI. V was clipped by 3 bases and J by 9 bases, with 15 bases between them. The CDR3 here is CASSPIRNEGQYF. CDR3 coding DNA: TGTGCCAGCTCACCTATACGAAACGAGGGGCAGTACTTC.

The chain carries TRBV28 and TRBJ2-1; 8 bases fit TRBD2. V shed 3 bases and J 6 bases; nucleotides not matched to a gene: 4. Germline V CDR1 and CDR2: MDHEN, SYDVKM. The CDR3 runs 14 residues. The CDR3 DNA is TGTGCCAGCAGTTTGAGGACTAGCTTCAATGAGCAGTTCTTC. Protein sequence: CASSLRTSFNEQFF.

This clone was observed a few times. V is TRBV29-1 and J is TRBJ2-3; 8 nucleotides align to TRBD1. V shed 5 bases, J shed 4 bases, and the junction held 8 bases outside the gene matches. Germline CDR1 is SQVTM and CDR2 is ANQGSEA. The length of the CDR3 is 14 residues. DNA of the CDR3: TGCAGCGTTTATGACAGGGGCCGTTCAGATACGCAGTATTTT. Its protein is CSVYDRGRSDTQYF.

This clone showed up just once. The chain uses TRBV6-1 and TRBJ1-6, with 9 bases lining up with TRBD1. J lost 7 bases, V lost 1 base, and 5 bases had no gene match. This CDR3 comprises 16 residues. CDR1 MNHNS and CDR2 SASEGT come from the germline V gene. The CDR3 protein is CASSEVWTGANSPLHF. DNA of the CDR3: TGTGCCAGCAGTGAAGTCTGGACAGGGGCGAATTCACCCCTCCACTTT.

This clone was observed a few times. This chain uses TRBV6-4 with TRBJ2-6, with D perhaps TRBD1 (5 bases). Trimming took 5 bases from V and 2 from J, leaving 13 bases between them. The CDR3 runs to 16 residues. Per the germline V gene, CDR1 is MRHNA and CDR2 is SNTAGT. The CDR3 bases are TGTGCCAGCAGTTTGACAGTGTCGGCTGGGGCCAACGTCCTGACTTTC. This translates into CASSLTVSAGANVLTF.

This chain links TRBV28 with TRBJ2-5; 12 nucleotides line up with TRBD1. TRBJ2-7 matches the DNA end more closely, so the J call is doubtful. Germline V gene lookup returns CDR1 MDHEN and CDR2 SYDVKM. This CDR3 has 14 residues. The CDR3: CASSTGTGGHEQYF. In DNA form, the CDR3 reads TGTGCCAGCAGCACCGGGACAGGGGGCCACGAGCAGTACTTC.

The V and J genes are TRBV1 and TRBJ1-5; no DNA check was done on the table's D call, TRBD1. TRBV1 is annotated as a pseudogene. The CDR3 runs 18 residues. The CDR3: CTSSQVGPGCYSNQPQHF. Written as DNA, the CDR3 is TGCACCAGCAGCCAAGTGGGGCCTGGGTGCTATAGCAATCAGCCCCAGCATTTT.

This clone was seen a few times. The chain couples TRBV27 to TRBJ2-3, with 7 positions matching TRBD2. Germline V gene sequence: CDR1 MNHEY, CDR2 SMNVEV (reference sequence). V was clipped by 1 base and J by 7 bases; unmatched bases: 8. The CDR3 extends over 15 amino acids. As DNA, the CDR3 is TGTGCCAGCAGTTTATACGCGGGAGTAGCATATACGCAGTATTTT. It codes for CASSLYAGVAYTQYF.

The chain employs TRBV7-2 and TRBJ2-1, with D maybe TRBD1 (6 bases). Per germline, CDR1 SGHTA and CDR2 FQGNSA. V lost 7 bases and J lost 7, with 14 bases in between. This CDR3 spans 13 amino acids. In DNA, the CDR3 is TGTGCCAGCAAACACAGGGTACGGAATGAGCAGTTCTTC. Translating it yields CASKHRVRNEQFF.

The rearrangement links TRBV10-3 to TRBJ1-1, with a tentative D call TRBD1 (6 bases). Trimming shortened V by 8 bases and J by 4 bases, and 11 bases separated the two germline ends. Per germline, CDR1 ENHRY and CDR2 SYGVKD. The length of the CDR3 is 12 residues. The CDR3: CAIQGRSTEAFF. The CDR3 coding sequence is TGTGCCATCCAGGGGCGGAGCACTGAAGCTTTCTTT.

This clone was counted a few times. The chain uses TRBV30 and TRBJ1-1, with 9 nucleotides matching TRBD1. Germline values: CDR1 GTSNPN, CDR2 SVGIG (reference sequence). CDR3 length: 11 residues. V was clipped by 5 bases and J by 11 bases; unmatched bases: 6. The CDR3 protein is CAWQGDRDAFF. The DNA for the CDR3 is TGTGCCTGGCAGGGGGACAGGGACGCTTTCTTT.

The J gene is TRBJ2-1, the V gene TRBV7-9, with a possible D match to TRBD2 (5 bases). Germline assignment: CDR1 SEHNR and CDR2 FQNEAQ (reference sequence). CDR3 length: 15 residues. V was shortened by 3 bases and J by 0 bases, with 9 bases between the two germline ends. The CDR3 loop reads CASSLGASSYNEQFF. The CDR3 bases are TGTGCCAGCAGCTTGGGAGCTAGCTCCTACAATGAGCAGTTCTTC.

The genes are TRBV4-2 and TRBJ2-7, with D tentatively TRBD1 (5 bases). V shed 4 bases and J shed 4 bases, with 17 bases lying between them. This CDR3 is 15 amino acids long. CDR1 is LGHNA, CDR2 YNFKEQ, per germline. CDR3 DNA sequence: TGTGCCAGCAGCCTCGATTCAGCACAGGTATACGAGCAGTACTTC. Translating it yields CASSLDSAQVYEQYF.

The genes are TRBV5-1 and TRBJ2-2; the D gene is possibly TRBD1 (6 bases). This CDR3 is built from 18 residues. Trimming left V 1 base short and J 7 bases short, with 23 bases between. Germline CDR1 SGHRS, CDR2 YFSETQ. CDR3 sequence (DNA): TGCGCCAGCAGCTTGTCCCTTGGGGGCGGAACCACTAGCGGGGAGCTGTTTTTT. Its translation is CASSLSLGGGTTSGELFF.

This chain connects TRBV13 to TRBJ2-2; maybe TRBD2 (6 bases). The germline CDR1 and CDR2 sequences are PRHDT and FYEKMQ (reference sequence). The CDR3 totals 18 residues. V gave up 4 bases and J gave up 4 bases, with 22 bases separating them. DNA of the CDR3: TGTGCCAGCAGCTCTTACAGTACGCCCCGAGCGGGCACCGGGGAGCTGTTTTTT. Its translation is CASSSYSTPRAGTGELFF. Looking up the rest from reference TRBV13 and TRBJ2-2 gives the full variable domain: AAGVIQSPRHLIKEKRETATLKCYPIPRHDTVYWYQQGPGQDPQFLISFYEKMQSDKGSIPDRFSAQQFSDYHSELNMSSLELGDSALYFCASSSYSTPRAGTGELFFGEGSRLTVL.

The J gene is TRBJ2-7, the V gene TRBV4-1; maybe TRBD1 (6 bases). Looked up from germline, CDR1 is MGHRA and CDR2 is YSYEKL. V dropped 3 bases and J dropped 0 bases, with 9 bases sitting between them. CDR3 size: 14 residues. The CDR3 is CASSHTGSSYEQYF. DNA for the CDR3: TGCGCCAGCAGCCACACAGGGAGCTCCTACGAGCAGTACTTC.

This chain links TRBV9 with TRBJ2-7; D unresolved. Germline CDR1 reads SGDLS; CDR2 reads YYNGEE. Trimming shortened V by 0 bases and J by 3 bases, and 13 bases separated the two germline ends. This CDR3 spans 15 amino acids. The CDR3 sequence is CASSVGSTTNYEQYF. CDR3 sequence (DNA): TGTGCCAGCAGCGTAGGGTCCACAACAAACTACGAGCAGTACTTC.

This chain connects TRBV27 to TRBJ2-1; TRBD2 might be the D (6 bases). Germline V CDR1 and CDR2: MNHEY, SMNVEV (reference sequence). This CDR3 has 11 residues. The ends were cut back, 2 bases at V and 10 bases at J, with 6 bases in the middle. This CDR3 reads CASSLGLEQFF. Here the CDR3 DNA reads TGTGCCAGCAGTTTAGGACTAGAGCAGTTCTTC.

The chain joins TRBV5-1 to TRBJ2-7; 8 nucleotides align to TRBD1. The CDR3 covers 14 residues. Germline V CDR1 and CDR2: SGHRS, YFSETQ. V shed 5 bases, J shed 3 bases, and the junction held 7 bases outside the gene matches. This CDR3 is CASSLGTGFYEQYF. CDR3 in DNA: TGCGCCAGCAGTCTTGGGACAGGCTTCTACGAGCAGTACTTC.

V gene TRBV30 combines with J gene TRBJ1-2; D perhaps matches TRBD1 (6 bases). The CDR3 is 13 amino acids. Trimming removed 2 bases at V and 2 bases at J, with 9 bases between. Germline CDR1 reads GTSNPN; CDR2 reads SVGIG (reference sequence). CDR3 region: CAWSPTGNYGYTF. In nucleotides, the CDR3 is TGTGCCTGGAGTCCTACAGGGAACTATGGCTACACCTTC.

This clone was recorded only once. The chain has TRBV5-4 and TRBJ1-1; 11 nucleotides agree with TRBD1. V lost 4 bases and J lost 7; bases outside the gene matches: 9. This CDR3 has 15 amino acids. CDR1 and CDR2 (germline): SGHNT, YYREEE (reference sequence). CDR3 region: CASSQGQGASDEAFF. The CDR3 coding sequence is TGTGCCAGCAGCCAAGGACAGGGGGCGTCTGATGAAGCTTTCTTT.

J is TRBJ2-7 and V is TRBV9, with D unclear. Trimming pared 0 bases from V and 0 bases from J, leaving 7 bases between. The CDR3 extends over 14 amino acids. Looked up from germline, CDR1 is SGDLS and CDR2 is YYNGEE. The CDR3 region is CASSVATSSYEQYF. The CDR3 bases are TGTGCCAGCAGCGTAGCGACAAGCTCCTACGAGCAGTACTTC.

The chain employs TRBV2 and TRBJ2-7; D perhaps matches TRBD1 (5 bases). V gave up 7 bases and J gave up 1 base, with 8 bases separating them. The CDR3 length is 12 residues. Germline V gives CDR1 SNHLY, CDR2 FYNNEI. The CDR3 coding sequence is TGTGCCAGCAAAGACAGATCCTACGAGCAGTACTTC. Its protein is CASKDRSYEQYF.

V gene TRBV27 combines with J gene TRBJ2-3; no reliable D call. Trimming cost V 3 bases and J 1 base, with 11 bases left between them. Germline CDR1 MNHEY, CDR2 SMNVEV (reference sequence). CDR3 length: 15 amino acids. The CDR3: CASSFFWQGTDTQYF. CDR3 coding DNA: TGTGCCAGCAGTTTCTTCTGGCAGGGCACAGATACGCAGTATTTT.

Turning to this clone: Germline and junction disagree at one end, which may indicate a read error. V and J are TRBV28 and TRBJ1-6; no reliable D call. The germline V gene encodes CDR1 MDHEN and CDR2 SYDVKM. CDR3 length equals 13 residues. Written as DNA, the CDR3 is TGTGCCAGCAGTTCCTTGTATAGTTCACCCCTCCACTTT. This codes for CASSSLYSSPLHF.

The rearrangement joins TRBV7-2 to TRBJ2-7; no clear D. V lost 1 base and J lost 0, with 13 bases in between. CDR1 SGHTA and CDR2 FQGNSA come from the germline V gene. The CDR3 spans 16 residues. Here the CDR3 DNA reads TGTGCCAGCAGCTTAGTACAGCCCTTTAGCTCCTACGAGCAGTACTTC. Protein product: CASSLVQPFSSYEQYF. The whole variable domain, filled in from reference TRBV7-2 and TRBJ2-7, reads GAGVSQSPSNKVTEKGKDVELRCDPISGHTALYWYRQSLGQGLEFLIYFQGNSAPDKSGLPSDRFSAERTGGSVSTLTIQRTQQEDSAVYLCASSLVQPFSSYEQYFGPGTRLTVT.